This T cell receptor beta chain emerged from a study of PD-1 blockade in classical Hodgkin lymphoma. Sequenced by immunoSEQ multiplex PCR; TCRdb stores in-frame clones only, minus some. The data show roughly 150,000 clones, with around four fifths seen just once and roughly 10% held by the top ten. Trimming left V 5 bases short and J 0 bases short, with 17 bases between. The germline V gene encodes CDR1 SGHDT and CDR2 YYEEEE. CDR3 length equals 16 residues. Brentuximab vedotin exposure varied among the patients, all of whom had relapsed after autologous stem cell transplantation. Each best response was a complete response, a partial response or progressive disease.

The clonotype comes from a human donor with classical Hodgkin lymphoma. The specimen was peripheral blood mononuclear cells (PBMCs), collected before the second cycle of nivolumab. The V call is TRBV5-6, the J call TRBJ2-5, with D perhaps given as TRBD1 or TRBD2 (5 bases each). The CDR3 reads CASSLNSGRYQETQYF. CDR3 DNA sequence: TGTGCCAGCAGTCTAAACTCGGGACGGTACCAAGAGACCCAGTACTTC.